A selection of T cell receptor beta chains follows, all from one sample in a study of blood T cell repertoires in COVID-19. Assay used: immunoSEQ multiplex PCR; TCRdb lists only in-frame clones, some missing. The sample includes under 350,000 clones, 75% to 90% seen only once; the top ten take about 4.2%. Material for sequencing was peripheral blood. The receptors were gathered from a man in his forties or fifties with acute or convalescent COVID-19. CDR3s leave out the opening cysteine and the closing phenylalanine or tryptophan. A D gene is named only where the DNA matches it firmly.

j_call,v_call,d_call,cdr3_aa
TRBJ1-2,TRBV5-6,-,ASSLNRAYGYT
TRBJ2-1,TRBV24-1,TRBD2,ATSDPGGAGATNEQF
TRBJ1-2,TRBV2,TRBD1,ASSEEGAGYGYT
TRBJ1-2,TRBV7-6,TRBD1,ASSLASFTDRVGYGYT
TRBJ2-7,TRBV10-1,TRBD2,ASSESRTSGSYEQY
TRBJ1-1,TRBV7-2,-,ASSRDTEAF
TRBJ2-7,TRBV11-2,-,ASSLDRFSYEQY
TRBJ1-2,TRBV6-5,TRBD1,ASRGQGAAFYGYT
TRBJ2-5,TRBV19,TRBD1,ASSIGQGEETQY
TRBJ2-3,TRBV19,-,ASQGSTDTQY
TRBJ1-1,TRBV6-6,-,ASSSPLSQNTEAF
TRBJ1-1,TRBV5-1,-,ASSLGGSTEAF
TRBJ1-1,TRBV5-6,-,ASSLVYWRGNTEAF
TRBJ1-6,TRBV2,TRBD1,ASSVDREVPLH
TRBJ1-3,TRBV9,-,ASSVEGVLFGNTIY
TRBJ2-7,TRBV7-2,TRBD1,ASSPGTGAREQY
TRBJ2-1,TRBV3-1/TRBV3-2,-,ASSQGTVSYNEQF
TRBJ1-3,TRBV10-3,-,AIRSDSSGNTIY
TRBJ1-2,TRBV12-5,-,ASGLELGRST
TRBJ1-5,TRBV11-2,-,ASSSGLNQPQH
TRBJ1-1,TRBV6-5,-,ASSPDGTEAF
TRBJ2-1,TRBV11-2,TRBD2,ASSLPGAGGLINEQF
TRBJ2-7,TRBV5-1,TRBD1,ASSLPTGGYEQY
TRBJ1-2,TRBV2,TRBD1,ASSPDRDLAYGYT
TRBJ1-3,TRBV28,-,ASEQGSGNTIY
TRBJ2-1,TRBV5-1,-,ASSLGAGYNEQF
TRBJ1-2,TRBV6-1,-,ASSEQDYYGYT
TRBJ2-7,TRBV27,-,ASSPLSSYEQY
TRBJ1-2,TRBV2,-,ASTQGYYGYT
TRBJ1-1,TRBV24-1,-,ATSEPGGEAF
TRBJ1-5,TRBV2,-,ASRADTNQPQH
TRBJ2-1,TRBV5-4,TRBD1,ASSLPGQGFNEQF
TRBJ1-3,TRBV15,-,ATGALNSGNTIY
TRBJ2-7,TRBV30,TRBD1,AWSPGQGYEEQY
TRBJ1-3,TRBV4-1,-,ASSQDRGGGNTIY
TRBJ2-1,TRBV2,TRBD1,ASLGQGRNEQF
TRBJ2-2,TRBV10-3,-,AISPGTGELF
TRBJ2-1,TRBV5-1,TRBD2,ASSFYAGEYLSSYNEQF
TRBJ1-1,TRBV27,TRBD1,ASRDRAAAEAF
TRBJ1-2,TRBV2,-,ASTGFGYGYT
TRBJ1-3,TRBV5-1,TRBD1,ASSPGQGGTTIY
TRBJ1-2,TRBV10-3,TRBD1,AISGQTGQVNYGYT
TRBJ2-7,TRBV2,TRBD1,ASSEPGQGIDEQY
TRBJ2-7,TRBV12-3/TRBV12-4,TRBD1,ASRLTGGDEQY
TRBJ2-1,TRBV5-1,-,ASSLDAGQTYNEQF
TRBJ2-7,TRBV5-6,-,ASSLVGTGPYEQY
TRBJ1-1,TRBV7-2,-,ASSLTWEGTEAF
TRBJ2-3,TRBV11-1,TRBD1,ASSQDRVNTDTQY
TRBJ1-3,TRBV2,TRBD1,ASSLRQGSGNTIY
TRBJ2-7,TRBV5-1,TRBD1,ASSFGQGRYEQY
TRBJ1-1,TRBV5-5,-,ASSPSRGGADEAF